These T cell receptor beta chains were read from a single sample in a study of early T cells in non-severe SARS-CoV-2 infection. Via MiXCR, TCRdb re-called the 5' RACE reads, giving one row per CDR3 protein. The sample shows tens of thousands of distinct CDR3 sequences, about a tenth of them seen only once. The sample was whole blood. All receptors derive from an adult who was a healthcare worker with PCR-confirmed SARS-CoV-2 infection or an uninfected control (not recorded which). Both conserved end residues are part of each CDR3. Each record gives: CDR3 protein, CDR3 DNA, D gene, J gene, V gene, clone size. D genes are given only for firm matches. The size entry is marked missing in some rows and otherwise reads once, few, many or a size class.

CDR3aa: CASSYSPAGGTDTQYF; CDR3nt: TGTGCCAGCAGCTACTCCCCGGCGGGAGGCACAGATACGCAGTATTTT; d_gene: TRBD2; j_gene: TRBJ2-3; v_gene: TRBV7-6; abundance: few
CDR3aa: CSATGANTGELFF; CDR3nt: TGCAGTGCAACGGGAGCGAACACCGGGGAGCTGTTTTTT; d_gene: .; j_gene: TRBJ2-2; v_gene: TRBV20-1; abundance: many
CDR3aa: CASSLQRDGYTF; CDR3nt: TGTGCCAGCAGCTTGCAGCGAGATGGCTACACCTTC; d_gene: .; j_gene: TRBJ1-2; v_gene: TRBV5-4; abundance: .
CDR3aa: CASRKDNGNQPQHF; CDR3nt: TGTGCCAGCAGAAAAGACAATGGCAATCAGCCCCAGCATTTT; d_gene: .; j_gene: TRBJ1-5; v_gene: TRBV2; abundance: few
CDR3aa: CASRQQGFGKNTEAFF; CDR3nt: TGTGCCAGCAGGCAACAGGGGTTTGGAAAGAACACTGAAGCTTTCTTT; d_gene: TRBD1; j_gene: TRBJ1-1; v_gene: TRBV12-3/TRBV12-4; abundance: .
CDR3aa: CSVIPRASYNEQFF; CDR3nt: TGCAGTGTCATCCCTAGGGCCTCCTACAATGAGCAGTTCTTC; d_gene: .; j_gene: TRBJ2-1; v_gene: TRBV20-1; abundance: many
CDR3aa: CASSFLGADYEQYF; CDR3nt: TGTGCCAGCAGTTTTCTTGGCGCGGACTACGAGCAGTACTTC; d_gene: .; j_gene: TRBJ2-7; v_gene: TRBV27; abundance: .
CDR3aa: CASSIGPGGRVNNEQFF; CDR3nt: TGTGCCAGTAGTATCGGGCCGGGGGGGCGCGTGAACAATGAGCAGTTCTTC; d_gene: TRBD2; j_gene: TRBJ2-1; v_gene: TRBV19; abundance: few
CDR3aa: CSGTDRLHGYTF; CDR3nt: TGCAGTGGGACGGACAGACTACATGGCTACACCTTC; d_gene: .; j_gene: TRBJ1-2; v_gene: TRBV20-1; abundance: few
CDR3aa: CASRLGGGVYSNQPQHF; CDR3nt: TGTGCCAGCAGGTTGGGAGGGGGGGTTTATAGCAATCAGCCCCAGCATTTT; d_gene: .; j_gene: TRBJ1-5; v_gene: TRBV12-3/TRBV12-4; abundance: few
CDR3aa: CSARDGLVGREQYF; CDR3nt: TGCAGTGCTAGAGATGGTCTAGTAGGGCGGGAGCAGTACTTC; d_gene: .; j_gene: TRBJ2-7; v_gene: TRBV20-1; abundance: few
CDR3aa: CASSVWLDPTKPHEQFF; CDR3nt: TGTGCCAGCAGCGTCTGGCTCGATCCCACAAAGCCCCATGAGCAGTTCTTC; d_gene: .; j_gene: TRBJ2-1; v_gene: TRBV7-9; abundance: few
CDR3aa: CASSLARGFSCNEQFF; CDR3nt: TGTGCCAGCAGCTTAGCAAGAGGTTTTTCCTGCAATGAGCAGTTCTTC; d_gene: .; j_gene: TRBJ2-1; v_gene: TRBV7-8; abundance: many
CDR3aa: CASSLAGTGDIQYF; CDR3nt: TGCGCCAGCAGCTTGGCGGGGACAGGGGACATTCAGTACTTC; d_gene: TRBD1; j_gene: TRBJ2-4; v_gene: TRBV5-1; abundance: few
CDR3aa: CASSTGYNEQFF; CDR3nt: TGTGCCAGTAGTACGGGGTACAATGAGCAGTTCTTC; d_gene: .; j_gene: TRBJ2-1; v_gene: TRBV19; abundance: .
CDR3aa: CASSLGQTNNEQFF; CDR3nt: TGTGCCAGCAGTCTTGGACAGACCAACAATGAGCAGTTCTTC; d_gene: .; j_gene: TRBJ2-1; v_gene: TRBV12-3/TRBV12-4; abundance: .
CDR3aa: CASSWGTGAITDTQYF; CDR3nt: TGTGCCAGCTCATGGGGGACAGGGGCCATCACAGATACGCAGTATTTT; d_gene: TRBD1; j_gene: TRBJ2-3; v_gene: TRBV18; abundance: .
CDR3aa: CASSSQGSSGTDTQYF; CDR3nt: TGTGCCAGCAGTTCTCAGGGGTCCAGCGGAACAGATACGCAGTATTTT; d_gene: .; j_gene: TRBJ2-3; v_gene: TRBV5-5; abundance: .
CDR3aa: CASSRPGTYEQYF; CDR3nt: TGTGCCAGCAGCCGCCCCGGGACCTACGAGCAGTACTTC; d_gene: .; j_gene: TRBJ2-7; v_gene: TRBV11-2; abundance: .
CDR3aa: CSARRAGEGYEQYF; CDR3nt: TGCAGTGCTAGAAGGGCAGGGGAGGGATACGAGCAGTACTTC; d_gene: .; j_gene: TRBJ2-7; v_gene: TRBV20-1; abundance: .
CDR3aa: CASSVAENTEAFF; CDR3nt: TGTGCCAGCAGCGTGGCAGAGAACACTGAAGCTTTCTTT; d_gene: .; j_gene: TRBJ1-1; v_gene: TRBV7-9; abundance: few
CDR3aa: CASSSRANQETQYF; CDR3nt: TGTGCCAGCAGCTCCCGGGCCAACCAAGAGACCCAGTACTTC; d_gene: .; j_gene: TRBJ2-5; v_gene: TRBV13; abundance: .
CDR3aa: CASSQDPQGAPLYYEQYF; CDR3nt: TGTGCCAGCAGCCAAGACCCTCAGGGGGCCCCTCTCTACTACGAGCAGTACTTC; d_gene: TRBD1; j_gene: TRBJ2-7; v_gene: TRBV3-1; abundance: .
CDR3aa: CASSLLAGPYNEQFF; CDR3nt: TGTGCCAGCAGCTTGCTAGCGGGTCCCTACAATGAGCAGTTCTTC; d_gene: TRBD2; j_gene: TRBJ2-1; v_gene: TRBV5-6; abundance: few
CDR3aa: CSAEAVASGRGEQYF; CDR3nt: TGCAGTGCAGAAGCCGTGGCTAGCGGGAGGGGTGAGCAGTACTTC; d_gene: TRBD2; j_gene: TRBJ2-7; v_gene: TRBV20-1; abundance: .
CDR3aa: CASSPGTTDTDTQYF; CDR3nt: TGTGCCAGCAGCCCCGGGACAACCGACACAGATACGCAGTATTTT; d_gene: .; j_gene: TRBJ2-3; v_gene: TRBV6-2/TRBV6-3; abundance: .
CDR3aa: CASSLSLGNSYEQYF; CDR3nt: TGTGCCAGCAGTTTATCACTGGGGAACAGCTACGAGCAGTACTTC; d_gene: .; j_gene: TRBJ2-7; v_gene: TRBV12-3/TRBV12-4; abundance: .
CDR3aa: CASSLALSGAGNEQFF; CDR3nt: TGTGCCAGCAGTTTGGCCCTTTCGGGAGCGGGTAATGAGCAGTTCTTC; d_gene: .; j_gene: TRBJ2-1; v_gene: TRBV27; abundance: .
CDR3aa: CASSERGGHVDEQYF; CDR3nt: TGCGCCAGCAGTGAGAGGGGGGGGCATGTGGACGAGCAGTACTTC; d_gene: .; j_gene: TRBJ2-7; v_gene: TRBV10-2; abundance: few
CDR3aa: CVSSQLAGGHNEQFF; CDR3nt: TGTGTCAGCAGTCAACTAGCGGGAGGTCATAATGAGCAGTTCTTC; d_gene: TRBD2; j_gene: TRBJ2-1; v_gene: TRBV6-2/TRBV6-3; abundance: .
CDR3aa: CASSLNHRRGDYEQYF; CDR3nt: TGTGCCAGCAGCTTAAACCACCGCAGGGGAGACTACGAGCAGTACTTC; d_gene: .; j_gene: TRBJ2-7; v_gene: TRBV7-8; abundance: few
CDR3aa: CASRAGTGGDTQYF; CDR3nt: TGCGCCAGCAGAGCAGGGACAGGAGGAGATACGCAGTATTTT; d_gene: TRBD1; j_gene: TRBJ2-3; v_gene: TRBV5-1; abundance: .
CDR3aa: CASSPPGLAGANEQFF; CDR3nt: TGTGCCAGCAGCCCACCGGGACTAGCGGGAGCGAATGAGCAGTTCTTC; d_gene: TRBD2; j_gene: TRBJ2-1; v_gene: TRBV28; abundance: few
CDR3aa: CASSFGREYEQYF; CDR3nt: TGTGCCAGCAGCTTTGGGCGAGAATACGAGCAGTACTTC; d_gene: .; j_gene: TRBJ2-7; v_gene: TRBV7-8; abundance: .
CDR3aa: CASSLGQNYGYTF; CDR3nt: TGTGCCAGCAGCTTAGGGCAGAACTATGGCTACACCTTC; d_gene: .; j_gene: TRBJ1-2; v_gene: TRBV7-9; abundance: .
CDR3aa: CASSSGGFGTDTQYF; CDR3nt: TGTGCCAGCAGTTCGGGAGGATTTGGCACAGATACGCAGTATTTT; d_gene: TRBD2; j_gene: TRBJ2-3; v_gene: TRBV28; abundance: .
CDR3aa: CASSYQTGTSGTYEQYF; CDR3nt: TGTGCCAGCAGTTACCAGACCGGGACTAGCGGTACCTACGAGCAGTACTTC; d_gene: TRBD2; j_gene: TRBJ2-7; v_gene: TRBV6-2/TRBV6-3; abundance: few
CDR3aa: CASSPITPRGMNTEAFF; CDR3nt: TGTGCCAGCAGTCCCATCACACCGAGGGGCATGAACACTGAAGCTTTCTTT; d_gene: .; j_gene: TRBJ1-1; v_gene: TRBV28; abundance: .
CDR3aa: CSAPLAGTYEQYF; CDR3nt: TGCAGTGCCCCGCTAGCGGGGACGTACGAGCAGTACTTC; d_gene: TRBD2; j_gene: TRBJ2-7; v_gene: TRBV20-1; abundance: .
CDR3aa: CSARATGRGDTGELFF; CDR3nt: TGCAGTGCTAGAGCGACAGGCAGGGGGGACACCGGGGAGCTGTTTTTT; d_gene: .; j_gene: TRBJ2-2; v_gene: TRBV20-1; abundance: .
CDR3aa: CSARGFSYGYTF; CDR3nt: TGCAGTGCCCGGGGATTCAGCTATGGCTACACCTTC; d_gene: .; j_gene: TRBJ1-2; v_gene: TRBV20-1; abundance: .
CDR3aa: CAWSEGAGTEAFF; CDR3nt: TGTGCCTGGAGCGAGGGGGCGGGCACTGAAGCTTTCTTT; d_gene: TRBD1; j_gene: TRBJ1-1; v_gene: TRBV30; abundance: once
CDR3aa: CASSADPNTEAFF; CDR3nt: TGTGCCAGCAGCGCAGACCCTAACACTGAAGCTTTCTTT; d_gene: .; j_gene: TRBJ1-1; v_gene: TRBV9; abundance: .
CDR3aa: CSVEGSSGRAGDEQFF; CDR3nt: TGCAGCGTTGAAGGATCTAGCGGGAGGGCCGGGGATGAGCAGTTCTTC; d_gene: TRBD2; j_gene: TRBJ2-1; v_gene: TRBV29-1; abundance: .
CDR3aa: CSCHMTSGSYEQYF; CDR3nt: TGCAGCTGTCATATGACTAGCGGATCCTACGAGCAGTACTTC; d_gene: TRBD2; j_gene: TRBJ2-7; v_gene: TRBV20-1; abundance: .
CDR3aa: CASSQGLAPTGELFF; CDR3nt: TGCGCCAGCAGCCAAGGGCTAGCTCCGACCGGGGAGCTTTTTTTT; d_gene: .; j_gene: TRBJ2-2; v_gene: TRBV4-1; abundance: few
CDR3aa: CASSLRPAEAFF; CDR3nt: TGTGCCAGCAGCCTAAGACCTGCTGAAGCTTTCTTT; d_gene: .; j_gene: TRBJ1-1; v_gene: TRBV5-6; abundance: few
CDR3aa: CASSSRHDRTGANVLTF; CDR3nt: TGTGCCAGCAGTTCCCGACACGACCGCACTGGGGCCAACGTCCTGACTTTC; d_gene: .; j_gene: TRBJ2-6; v_gene: TRBV28; abundance: many
CDR3aa: CASTVGPSPLHF; CDR3nt: TGTGCCAGCACCGTCGGGCCTTCACCCCTCCACTTT; d_gene: .; j_gene: TRBJ1-6; v_gene: TRBV28; abundance: .
CDR3aa: CASSPGLARVGEQFF; CDR3nt: TGTGCCAGCAGCCCGGGACTAGCGAGGGTCGGTGAGCAGTTCTTC; d_gene: TRBD2; j_gene: TRBJ2-1; v_gene: TRBV7-8; abundance: .
CDR3aa: CASSFGPSGSSGELFF; CDR3nt: TGTGCCAGCAGCTTTGGACCTAGCGGGAGTTCCGGGGAGCTGTTTTTT; d_gene: TRBD2; j_gene: TRBJ2-2; v_gene: TRBV7-9; abundance: .
CDR3aa: CASSLTRDNEQFF; CDR3nt: TGTGCCAGCAGCTTAACTAGGGACAATGAGCAGTTCTTC; d_gene: .; j_gene: TRBJ2-1; v_gene: TRBV7-3; abundance: many
CDR3aa: CASRSGNWEKLFF; CDR3nt: TGTGCCAGCAGATCCGGGAATTGGGAAAAACTGTTTTTT; d_gene: .; j_gene: TRBJ1-4; v_gene: TRBV28; abundance: .
CDR3aa: CASSPPINTDTQYF; CDR3nt: TGTGCCAGCTCACCACCTATAAACACAGATACGCAGTATTTT; d_gene: .; j_gene: TRBJ2-3; v_gene: TRBV18; abundance: many
CDR3aa: CASSSRRRVNQPQHF; CDR3nt: TGTGCCAGCAGCTCCCGACGTAGGGTTAATCAGCCCCAGCATTTT; d_gene: .; j_gene: TRBJ1-5; v_gene: TRBV21-1; abundance: few
CDR3aa: CASSNRGNQPQHF; CDR3nt: TGTGCCAGTAGTAACAGGGGGAATCAGCCCCAGCATTTT; d_gene: TRBD1; j_gene: TRBJ1-5; v_gene: TRBV28; abundance: .
CDR3aa: CSAPIGGRALYEQYF; CDR3nt: TGCAGTGCTCCGATAGGCGGGAGGGCACTCTACGAGCAGTACTTC; d_gene: TRBD2; j_gene: TRBJ2-7; v_gene: TRBV20-1; abundance: .